This TCR beta chain was obtained from a study of shared clonotypes between healthy human individuals. Study outcomes and limitations: The four-donor shared clonotypes exceeded non-shared clonotypes in generation probability, with non-shared ones scoring lower. The diversity represented, both genetic and in exposure history, was limited by few donors.

It was at deep level that the assay was run. Clones were sequenced by immunoSEQ multiplex PCR, and TCRdb holds only the in-frame ones, with some missing. This table holds approximately 1,500,000 clones, 95% to 99% found once. Notes on this clone: No antigen is known for it.

Trimming pared 2 bases from V and 9 bases from J, leaving 11 bases between. This CDR3 is 13 amino acids long. Germline V gene sequence: CDR1 WNHNN, CDR2 SYGVQD (reference sequence). The chain combines TRBV10-1 with TRBJ2-1, with D possibly being TRBD1 (6 bases). This TCR came from a man between 25 and 39 years old in good health. Sequenced sample: naive CD4+ T cells sorted from blood. Indicated subset: CD45RA+ positively selected. CDR3 nucleotide sequence: TGCGCCAGCAGTGAGACGTTAGGGGGTGAGCAGTTCTTC. Translated, it gives CASSETLGGEQFF.